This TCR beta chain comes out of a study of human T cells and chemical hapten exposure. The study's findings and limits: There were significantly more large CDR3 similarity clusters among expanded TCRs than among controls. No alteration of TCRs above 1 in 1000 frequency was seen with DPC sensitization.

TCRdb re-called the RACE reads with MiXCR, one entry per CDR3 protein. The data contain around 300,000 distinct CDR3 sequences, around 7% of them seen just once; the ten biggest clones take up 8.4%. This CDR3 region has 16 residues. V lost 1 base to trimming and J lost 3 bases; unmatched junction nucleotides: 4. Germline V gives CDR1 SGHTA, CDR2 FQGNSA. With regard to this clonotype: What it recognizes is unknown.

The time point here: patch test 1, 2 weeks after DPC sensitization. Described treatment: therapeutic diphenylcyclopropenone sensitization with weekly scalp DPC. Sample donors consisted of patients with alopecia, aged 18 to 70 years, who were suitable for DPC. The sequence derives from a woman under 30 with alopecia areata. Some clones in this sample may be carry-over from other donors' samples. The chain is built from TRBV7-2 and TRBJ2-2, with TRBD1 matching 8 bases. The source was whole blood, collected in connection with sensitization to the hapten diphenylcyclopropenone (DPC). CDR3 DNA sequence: TGTGCCAGCAGCTTAGATCCAGGGGGCTACACCGGGGAGCTGTTTTTT. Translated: CASSLDPGGYTGELFF.